The 21 T cell receptor beta chains reported below all come from one sample, sequenced in a study of T cell responses to AZD1222 COVID-19 vaccine. TCRdb's table, derived via immunoSEQ multiplex PCR, lists solely in-frame clones and lacks some. The table lists over 110,000 clones, about nine tenths of them singletons. Sequencing was performed on peripheral blood, taken on day 0 of AZD1222 vaccination. The receptors originated from an adult in good health.

This rearrangement joins TRBV27 to TRBJ1-5, with a weak D call TRBD1 (6 bases). The CDR3 runs to 16 residues. The germline CDR1 and CDR2 sequences are MNHEY and SMNVEV (reference sequence). V was cut by 5 bases and J by 4 bases, with 18 bases left in between. CDR3 coding DNA: TGTGCCAGCAGTAACGCCCAGGGGAGGGGGAATCAGCCCCAGCATTTT. This encodes CASSNAQGRGNQPQHF.

Here the CDR3 reads CASSSILSYEQYF. CDR3 nucleotides: TGCGCCAGCAGCTCAATTTTATCCTACGAGCAGTACTTC. The chain links TRBV5-1 to TRBJ2-7, with D uncertain. Germline-derived CDR1 and CDR2 are SGHRS and YFSETQ. This CDR3 is 13 amino acids long. The V end lost 3 bases, the J end lost 1 base, and 8 bases lay between the germline ends.

The J gene is TRBJ2-4, the V gene TRBV19; TRBD1 is a possible D gene (5 bases). Trimming removed 2 bases at V and 8 bases at J, with 10 bases between. There are 13 residues in the CDR3. Germline CDR1 and CDR2: LNHDA and SQIVND (reference sequence). CDR3 sequence (DNA): TGTGCCAGTAGTATACAGGGTATTGACATTCAGTACTTC. Protein product: CASSIQGIDIQYF. Full variable domain (missing parts from reference TRBV19 and TRBJ2-4): DGGITQSPKYLFRKEGQNVTLSCEQNLNHDAMYWYRQDPGQGLRLIYYSQIVNDFQKGDIAEGYSVSREKKESFPLTVTSAQKNPTAFYLCASSIQGIDIQYFGAGTRLSVL.

The chain couples TRBV2 to TRBJ2-7; no clear D. This CDR3 has 13 residues. V lost 5 bases and J lost 5, with 13 bases in between. Germline V gene data show CDR1 as SNHLY and CDR2 as FYNNEI. The CDR3 DNA sequence: TGTGCCAGCAGTTCCATGTTTGGGGACGAGCAGTACTTC. Amino acids: CASSSMFGDEQYF.

The chain recombines TRBV29-1 with TRBJ1-2; no reliable D call. The length of the CDR3 is 13 residues. Germline values: CDR1 SQVTM, CDR2 ANQGSEA. Trimming removed 0 bases from V and 2 bases from J, with 7 bases in between. This CDR3 is CSVEDPRNYGYTF. The CDR3 region has the DNA TGCAGCGTTGAAGATCCCCGGAACTATGGCTACACCTTC. Full variable domain (remainder filled in from reference TRBV29-1 and TRBJ1-2): SAVISQKPSRDICQRGTSLTIQCQVDSQVTMMFWYRQQPGQSLTLIATANQGSEATYESGFVIDKFPISRPNLTFSTLTVSNMSPEDSSIYLCSVEDPRNYGYTFGSGTRLTVV.

The chain carries TRBV12-5 and TRBJ2-7; 8 bases match TRBD1. Germline V gene data show CDR1 as LGHNT and CDR2 as FRNRAP. V lost 4 bases to trimming and J lost 3 bases; unmatched junction nucleotides: 5. The CDR3 contains 14 residues. Here the CDR3 DNA reads TGTGCTAGTGGTTACGGGGGACAGGTCTACGAGCAGTACTTC. It yields the protein CASGYGGQVYEQYF.

Regarding this clone: The sample carries other DNA sequences with the same CDR3. The chain carries TRBV19 and TRBJ2-1; 7 bases line up with TRBD2. The CDR3 totals 15 residues. Looked up from germline, CDR1 is LNHDA and CDR2 is SQIVND (reference sequence). V was clipped by 6 bases and J by 0 bases; unmatched bases: 5. The CDR3 DNA sequence: TGTGCCAGTAGGAGAGCGGGAAGCTCCTACAATGAGCAGTTCTTC. It encodes CASRRAGSSYNEQFF.

This clone was seen only a few times. The chain links TRBV7-9 to TRBJ2-7; D call uncertain. The CDR3 consists of 15 residues. With 4 bases removed from V and 2 bases from J, the gap between germline ends came to 15 bases. CDR1 and CDR2 (germline): SEHNR, FQNEAQ (reference sequence). The CDR3 loop is CASSSDSGVTYEQYF. CDR3 sequence (DNA): TGTGCCAGCAGCTCAGATTCCGGAGTTACCTACGAGCAGTACTTC.

The chain uses TRBV19 and TRBJ2-5; TRBD2 is a possible D gene (7 bases). V was shortened by 5 bases and J by 5 bases, with 18 bases between the two germline ends. Germline CDR1 reads LNHDA; CDR2 reads SQIVND (reference sequence). The CDR3 totals 15 residues. The CDR3 region is CASSPRSAGAETQYF. The DNA of the CDR3 is TGTGCCAGTAGTCCTCGTTCGGCGGGGGCGGAGACCCAGTACTTC.

The rearrangement joins TRBV6-5 to TRBJ1-5; D unclear. This CDR3 comprises 12 residues. Per the germline V gene, CDR1 is MNHEY and CDR2 is SVGAGI. V was pared by 6 bases and J by 8 bases, with 11 bases between. The DNA for the CDR3 is TGTGCCAGCAGCCTACTCGATAAGCCCCAGCATTTT. Translating it yields CASSLLDKPQHF.

This clone was found a few times. The junction differs from germline at one of its ends, possibly a read error. J is TRBJ1-3 and V is TRBV15; 7 nucleotides agree with TRBD1. The CDR3 consists of 17 residues. Germline CDR1 is LNHNV and CDR2 is YYDKDF (reference sequence). The DNA for the CDR3 is TGTGCCACCAGCAGAGCTTTAGGACAGGTCTCTGGCAACACCATATATTTT. Its protein product is CATSRALGQVSGNTIYF.

This chain uses TRBV30 with TRBJ1-5, with a tentative D call TRBD1 (6 bases). Germline V gives CDR1 GTSNPN, CDR2 SVGIG (reference sequence). The CDR3 sequence is 13 residues long. V shed 0 bases and J shed 7 bases, with 10 bases lying between them. The CDR3 reads CAWSVQGLQPQHF. The CDR3 DNA sequence: TGTGCCTGGAGTGTTCAGGGGCTGCAGCCCCAGCATTTT.

This clone was recorded a few times. V and J are TRBV5-1 and TRBJ1-6, with D possibly being TRBD1 (6 bases). This CDR3 has 14 residues. The V gene's germline CDR1 is SGHRS and CDR2 YFSETQ. The V and J ends lost 0 bases and 8 bases respectively, with 9 bases between them. As DNA, the CDR3 is TGCGCCAGCAGCTTGGGGGCAGGGGATTCACCCCTCCACTTT. Translating it yields CASSLGAGDSPLHF.

The rearrangement links TRBV7-9 to TRBJ2-1; 14 nucleotides match TRBD2. The junction had 8 bases not matched to a gene; V was cut back by 5 bases and J by 8 bases. The germline V gene encodes CDR1 SEHNR and CDR2 FQNEAQ (reference sequence). CDR3 length equals 16 residues. The CDR3, as DNA: TGTGCCAGCAGCACCGGGACTAGCGGGAGAACCGATGAGCAGTTCTTC. It codes for CASSTGTSGRTDEQFF. The full variable domain, in which reference TRBV7-9 and TRBJ2-1 provide the parts outside the CDR3, is DTGVSQNPRHKITKRGQNVTFRCDPISEHNRLYWYRQTLGQGPEFLTYFQNEAQLEKSRLLSDRFSAERPKGSFSTLEIQRTEQGDSAMYLCASSTGTSGRTDEQFFGPGTRLTVL.

Points on this clone: A junction boundary mismatches the germline segment, possibly from a read error. The chain carries TRBV2 and TRBJ2-7; no firm D call. CDR3 length equals 12 residues. Germline loops: CDR1 SNHLY, CDR2 FYNNEI. CDR3: CATSGVLYEQYF. The CDR3 nucleotides read TGTGCCACCAGTGGAGTATTGTACGAGCAGTACTTC.

The chain is built from TRBV11-2 and TRBJ2-2; 8 bases match TRBD2. The germline gives CDR1 SGHAT, CDR2 FQNNGV. The CDR3 is 13 residues long. Unmatched junction bases numbered 2, after V lost 5 bases and J lost 6 bases. CDR3 protein: CASSQTSAGELFF. CDR3 bases: TGTGCCAGCAGCCAGACTAGCGCCGGGGAGCTGTTTTTT. Drawing the rest from reference TRBV11-2 and TRBJ2-2, the complete variable domain is EAGVAQSPRYKIIEKRQSVAFWCNPISGHATLYWYQQILGQGPKLLIQFQNNGVVDDSQLPKDRFSAERLKGVDSTLKIQPAKLEDSAVYLCASSQTSAGELFFGEGSRLTVL.

The rearrangement uses TRBV10-3 and TRBJ1-1; D gene ambiguous. The length of the CDR3 is 14 residues. Trimming stripped 7 bases from V and 0 bases from J, with 12 bases between. In germline, CDR1 is ENHRY, CDR2 SYGVKD. In DNA, the CDR3 is TGTGCCATCACAAGGACGGAAATGAACACTGAAGCTTTCTTT. It yields the protein CAITRTEMNTEAFF.

The chain joins TRBV28 to TRBJ1-2, with D hard to call. This CDR3 has 13 amino acids. V shed 3 bases and J shed 4 bases, with 9 bases lying between them. CDR1 and CDR2 (germline): MDHEN, SYDVKM. CDR3 region: CASSFYGLYGYTF. The CDR3 DNA is TGTGCCAGCAGTTTTTACGGTCTCTATGGCTACACCTTC.

The chain uses TRBV10-3 and TRBJ2-2; weak D call: TRBD2 (6 bases). Germline V gene sequence: CDR1 ENHRY, CDR2 SYGVKD. The V end lost 8 bases, the J end lost 5 bases, and 15 bases lay between the germline ends. This CDR3 is built from 14 residues. The CDR3 sequence is CAIGGTWRTGELFF. In DNA, the CDR3 is TGTGCCATCGGGGGGACTTGGAGGACCGGGGAGCTGTTTTTT.

This clone was observed once. V usage is TRBV7-9 and J usage is TRBJ2-7; D possibly corresponds to TRBD2 (5 bases). Trimming removed 4 bases at V and 2 bases at J, with 12 bases between. The CDR3 length is 14 residues. Germline CDR1 and CDR2: SEHNR and FQNEAQ (reference sequence). CDR3 residues: CASSSLDFPYEQYF. For the CDR3, the DNA is TGTGCCAGCAGCTCCCTGGACTTTCCCTACGAGCAGTACTTC.

This chain connects TRBV28 to TRBJ1-2; 8 bases are a match to TRBD1. The J segment lost 0 bases and the V segment lost 6 bases, leaving 3 bases of the junction unmatched. This CDR3 is 14 amino acids long. Per germline, CDR1 MDHEN and CDR2 SYDVKM. CDR3 amino acids: CASRTGGSNYGYTF. The CDR3 bases are TGTGCCAGCAGAACAGGGGGATCTAACTATGGCTACACCTTC.